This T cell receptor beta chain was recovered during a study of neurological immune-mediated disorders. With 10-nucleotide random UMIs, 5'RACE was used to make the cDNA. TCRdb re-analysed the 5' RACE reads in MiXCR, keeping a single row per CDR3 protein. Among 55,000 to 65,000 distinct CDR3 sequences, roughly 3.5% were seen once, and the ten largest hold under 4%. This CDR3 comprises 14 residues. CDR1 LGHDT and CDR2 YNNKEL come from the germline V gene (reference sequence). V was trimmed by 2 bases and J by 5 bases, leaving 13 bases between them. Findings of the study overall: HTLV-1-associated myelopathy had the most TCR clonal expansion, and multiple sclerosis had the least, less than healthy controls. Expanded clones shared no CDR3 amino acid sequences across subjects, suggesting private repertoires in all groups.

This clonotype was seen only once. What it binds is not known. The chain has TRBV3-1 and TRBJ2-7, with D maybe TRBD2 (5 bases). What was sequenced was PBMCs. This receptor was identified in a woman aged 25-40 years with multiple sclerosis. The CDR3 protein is CASSQLADGNEQYF. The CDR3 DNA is TGTGCCAGCAGCCAACTCGCAGACGGGAACGAGCAGTACTTC.